Below are 19 T cell receptor beta chains sequenced from a single sample in a study of cytomegalovirus exposure and HLA in healthy donors. Vbeta (60) and Jbeta (13) primers were used in the PCR. Some clones are missing from TCRdb's copy, which holds only in-frame ones; the method was immunoSEQ multiplex PCR. The data show roughly 190,000 clones, around 85% seen once. Sequenced material: PBMCs. Every receptor here comes from a man aged 18 to 30 in good health and CMV-seronegative.

The chain has TRBV5-6 and TRBJ2-3, with D maybe TRBD1 (6 bases). The CDR3 consists of 14 residues. Germline CDR1 reads SGHDT; CDR2 reads YYEEEE. V lost 1 base to trimming and J lost 0 bases, with 6 bases between them. This chain's CDR3 is CASSLQGSTDTQYF. The CDR3, as DNA: TGTGCCAGCAGCTTGCAGGGGAGCACAGATACGCAGTATTTT. The entire variable domain, with the rest obtained from reference TRBV5-6 and TRBJ2-3, is as follows: DAGVTQSPTHLIKTRGQQVTLRCSPKSGHDTVSWYQQALGQGPQFIFQYYEEEERQRGNFPDRFSGHQFPNYSSELNVNALLLGDSALYLCASSLQGSTDTQYFGPGTRLTVL.

This clone was picked up one time. V is TRBV11-3 and J is TRBJ1-2; the D gene is possibly TRBD1 (5 bases). Germline loops: CDR1 SGHNT, CDR2 YENEEA. The CDR3 contains 15 residues. Trimming pared 5 bases from V and 6 bases from J, leaving 19 bases between. The CDR3 here is CASSPPPGGRNGYTF. The CDR3 nucleotides are TGTGCCAGCAGCCCCCCGCCGGGGGGACGGAATGGCTACACCTTC.

The chain has TRBV4-2 and TRBJ2-7; 9 bases line up with TRBD2. J lost 5 bases, V lost 2 bases, and 7 bases had no gene match. The germline V gene has CDR1 LGHNA and CDR2 YNFKEQ. There are 15 residues in the CDR3. CDR3 sequence (DNA): TGTGCCAGCAGCCAAAAGCCTAGCGGGACCGACGAGCAGTACTTC. The encoded protein is CASSQKPSGTDEQYF.

V gene TRBV7-2 combines with J gene TRBJ1-6; the match to TRBD1 covers 7 bases. V was clipped by 1 base and J by 5 bases; unmatched bases: 8. This CDR3 comprises 17 residues. In germline, CDR1 is SGHTA, CDR2 FQGNSA. CDR3 coding DNA: TGTGCCAGCAGCTTAGGGTTACAGGGGCTGAATAATTCACCCCTCCACTTT. Its protein is CASSLGLQGLNNSPLHF.

The chain couples TRBV5-1 to TRBJ2-2, with TRBD1 matching 7 bases. CDR1 is SGHRS and CDR2 is YFSETQ in the germline V gene. V trimming: 4 bases; J trimming: 5 bases; junction bases outside the gene matches: 11. The CDR3 contains 16 residues. CDR3 residues: CASSPDRPLGTGELFF. The CDR3 nucleotides are TGCGCCAGCAGCCCGGACAGGCCGCTGGGGACCGGGGAGCTGTTTTTT.

V usage is TRBV11-2 and J usage is TRBJ2-7; a possible D gene is TRBD2 (6 bases). Germline assignment: CDR1 SGHAT and CDR2 FQNNGV. This CDR3 comprises 14 residues. The germline V and J ends were trimmed by 3 bases and 0 bases, with 9 bases remaining between them. The CDR3 DNA reads as TGTGCCAGCAGCTTTGGGGGGTTCTCCTACGAGCAGTACTTC. Translation gives CASSFGGFSYEQYF.

This chain connects TRBV4-3 to TRBJ2-1; 7 bases are shared with TRBD2. The CDR3 has 17 residues. Germline V lookup: CDR1 LGHNA, CDR2 YSLEER. V lost 3 bases and J lost 4; bases outside the gene matches: 12. The CDR3: CASSQYLRGGAYNEQFF. The CDR3 DNA is TGCGCCAGCAGCCAGTACTTGCGCGGGGGAGCTTACAATGAGCAGTTCTTC.

The chain links TRBV18 to TRBJ2-1; D is possibly TRBD1 (5 bases). V was shortened by 5 bases and J by 4 bases, with 9 bases between the two germline ends. CDR3 length: 13 amino acids. Per germline, CDR1 KGHSH and CDR2 LQKENI. The chain's CDR3 is CASSFDRYNEQFF. CDR3 bases: TGTGCCAGCTCATTCGACAGATACAATGAGCAGTTCTTC.

This sequence joins TRBV9 and TRBJ2-3; D not certain. The ends were cut back, 4 bases at V and 3 bases at J, with 15 bases in the middle. Looked up from germline, CDR1 is SGDLS and CDR2 is YYNGEE. This CDR3 spans 15 amino acids. In DNA, the CDR3 is TGTGCCAGCAGCCATAGACTTGCGAGGACAGATACGCAGTATTTT. The encoded protein is CASSHRLARTDTQYF.

The chain carries TRBV10-1 and TRBJ2-7; 9 bases are a match to TRBD2. Germline assignment: CDR1 WNHNN and CDR2 SYGVQD (reference sequence). V lost 0 bases to trimming and J lost 2 bases; unmatched junction nucleotides: 5. The CDR3 contains 16 residues. In DNA, the CDR3 is TGCGCCAGCAGTGAGTCCGGAAGCGGGGGGACCTACGAGCAGTACTTC. Protein product: CASSESGSGGTYEQYF.

The chain has TRBV11-3 and TRBJ2-7; D is perhaps TRBD2 (5 bases). The CDR3 covers 14 residues. Trimming cost V 3 bases and J 2 bases, with 11 bases left between them. CDR1 SGHNT and CDR2 YENEEA come from the germline V gene. CDR3 coding DNA: TGTGCCAGCAGCTTTGGGCCGGGGACCTACGAGCAGTACTTC. Translating gives CASSFGPGTYEQYF. The whole variable domain, filled in from reference TRBV11-3 and TRBJ2-7, reads EAGVVQSPRYKIIEKKQPVAFWCNPISGHNTLYWYLQNLGQGPELLIRYENEEAVDDSQLPKDRFSAERLKGVDSTLKIQPAELGDSAVYLCASSFGPGTYEQYFGPGTRLTVT.

The rearrangement uses TRBV30 and TRBJ1-2; TRBD1 is a possible D gene (5 bases). CDR1 GTSNPN and CDR2 SVGIG come from the germline V gene (reference sequence). CDR3 length: 10 amino acids. Between the trimmed V and J ends, which lost 6 bases and 5 bases, there was a span of 7 bases. CDR3 coding DNA: TGTGCCTGTCGGGGGTATGGCTACACCTTC. This translates into CACRGYGYTF.

This chain uses TRBV5-6 with TRBJ2-3; 8 bases are a match to TRBD1. The germline CDR1 and CDR2 sequences are SGHDT and YYEEEE. The J segment lost 2 bases and the V segment lost 4 bases, leaving 6 bases of the junction unmatched. The CDR3 consists of 15 residues. The CDR3 DNA reads as TGTGCCAGCAGCCAGACAGGGGATTACACAGATACGCAGTATTTT. Its protein is CASSQTGDYTDTQYF.

This chain connects TRBV7-8 to TRBJ2-5; D is perhaps TRBD1 (5 bases). CDR1 and CDR2 from the germline V gene are SGHVS and FQNEAQ. Between the trimmed V and J ends, which lost 1 base and 2 bases, there was a span of 14 bases. The CDR3 is made up of 16 amino acids. CDR3 in amino acids: CASSLGRQGFQETQYF. CDR3 coding DNA: TGTGCCAGCAGCTTAGGCCGCCAGGGATTTCAAGAGACCCAGTACTTC.

The V gene is TRBV19, the J gene TRBJ2-7; D perhaps matches TRBD1 (5 bases). Germline-derived CDR1 and CDR2 are LNHDA and SQIVND (reference sequence). The CDR3 has 13 residues. Trimming took off 5 bases at V and 3 bases at J, with 11 bases between the two ends. CDR3 sequence (DNA): TGTGCCAGTAGTTGGGGCCCAAACTACGAGCAGTACTTC. Amino acid sequence: CASSWGPNYEQYF.

To note about this clone: At one of its ends the junction is not consistent with the germline gene, which may arise from a read error. The rearrangement uses TRBV7-6 and TRBJ2-2, with 10 bases that match TRBD1. Per germline, CDR1 SGHVS and CDR2 FNYEAQ. There are 15 residues in the CDR3. The CDR3 is CASSSTGGNTGGLFF. The CDR3 DNA reads TGTGCCAGCAGCTCGACAGGGGGCAACACCGGGGGGCTGTTTTTT.

The CDR3 DNA reads as TGTGCCAGCAGTTCCGGACAGCCTGGCACTGAAGCTTTCTTT. Translated, it gives CASSSGQPGTEAFF. The rearrangement links TRBV28 to TRBJ1-1; D might be TRBD1 (6 bases). CDR1 MDHEN and CDR2 SYDVKM come from the germline V gene. CDR3 length: 14 amino acids. Trimming took 4 bases from V and 4 from J, leaving 13 bases between them.

This clone came up once. This chain uses TRBV7-9 with TRBJ2-1, with TRBD2 identical over 10 bases. J was trimmed by 12 bases and V by 2 bases; bases with no gene match: 10. The germline V gene has CDR1 SEHNR and CDR2 FQNEAQ (reference sequence). This CDR3 is built from 15 residues. CDR3 sequence: CASSLRSGRAFGQFF. The CDR3 DNA follows: TGTGCCAGCAGCTTACGGAGCGGGAGGGCATTCGGGCAGTTCTTC.

This clone was counted only a few times. Within the sample, other DNA sequences also encode this same CDR3. The rearrangement links TRBV27 to TRBJ1-2; no definite D call. Germline loops: CDR1 MNHEY, CDR2 SMNVEV (reference sequence). The CDR3 loop spans 12 amino acids. V lost 6 bases and J 0 bases, leaving 5 bases between the germline ends. The CDR3 sequence is CASRQANYGYTF. The CDR3 DNA is TGTGCCAGCAGACAAGCTAACTATGGCTACACCTTC.